This TCR beta chain derives from a study of T-cell reconstitution after alpha-beta-depleted transplantation in children. Notes on the study in general: At day 60, the high TCRbeta diversity found in some patients originated from recipient T cells and thymic progenitors that had survived. Most T-cell counts and diversity one year after the transplant came from T cells that were newly produced. Alpha-beta T cells about two months after transplant reportedly derived from several hundred expanded graft clones.

This sample's TCRbeta library carried unique molecular identifier barcodes. TCRdb re-called the PCR reads with MiXCR, one entry per CDR3 protein. The sample includes approximately 630,000 distinct CDR3 sequences, around 13% of them seen just once. This clonotype was picked up a small number of times. The antigen remains unidentified. The sequenced sample was PBMCs, obtained before TCRalphabeta/CD19-depleted stem cell transplant. The receptor's source is a girl aged 2-15 years with congenital amegakaryocytic thrombocytopenia, due to receive a stem cell transplant.

The CDR3 coding sequence is TGCAGTGCTAGTCGCACCTACAATGAGCAGTTCTTC. Protein product: CSASRTYNEQFF. This chain connects TRBV20-1 to TRBJ2-1; D is uncertain. With 3 bases removed from V and 2 bases from J, the gap between germline ends came to 5 bases. Germline-derived CDR1 and CDR2 are DFQATT and SNEGSKA (reference sequence). The CDR3 runs 12 residues.